A selection of T cell receptor beta chains follows, all from one sample in a study of spatial heterogeneity in lung cancer. TCRdb called the 5' RACE reads again in MiXCR, with one record for every CDR3 protein. The table lists 30,000 to 40,000 distinct CDR3 sequences, about 7.9% of them singletons. Source: PBMCs, taken at follow-up. The receptors come from a male donor with early-stage non-small cell lung cancer. The CDR3 runs from the conserved cysteine through the conserved F or W. D genes are given only for firm matches. Clone size is not always given. Where it is, it says once, few, many or a class for expanded clones.

j_gene: TRBJ1-6; v_gene: TRBV7-2; d_gene: .; abundance: many; CDR3nt: TGTGCCAGCCTACGGGACCATAATTCACCCCTCCACTTT; CDR3aa: CASLRDHNSPLHF
j_gene: TRBJ1-1; v_gene: TRBV6-5; d_gene: .; abundance: many; CDR3nt: TGTGCCACCAGGCGTGGGGGCACTGAAGCTTTCTTT; CDR3aa: CATRRGGTEAFF
j_gene: TRBJ1-1; v_gene: TRBV2; d_gene: .; abundance: many; CDR3nt: TGTGCCAGCAGTGTCATAGGCGACAGTGTGATCGCTGAAGCTTTCTTT; CDR3aa: CASSVIGDSVIAEAFF
j_gene: TRBJ1-2; v_gene: TRBV7-6; d_gene: .; abundance: once; CDR3nt: TGTGCCAGCAGCGTGGGACTCCCCACGCCTCATGGCTACACCTTC; CDR3aa: CASSVGLPTPHGYTF
j_gene: TRBJ2-7; v_gene: TRBV3-1; d_gene: TRBD2; abundance: few; CDR3nt: TGTGCCAGCAGCCAAGGGCCTAGCGGGGGGGCCGAGCAGTACTTC; CDR3aa: CASSQGPSGGAEQYF
j_gene: TRBJ2-1; v_gene: TRBV19; d_gene: .; abundance: many; CDR3nt: TGTGCCAGTATGTTTCAGGTTGGGTACTATCAAGAGCAGTTCTTC; CDR3aa: CASMFQVGYYQEQFF
j_gene: TRBJ2-2; v_gene: TRBV5-1; d_gene: TRBD1; abundance: .; CDR3nt: TGCGCCAGCAGCAGTTCCGGGGACAGGGGGCGCGAAGGGGAGCTGTTTTTT; CDR3aa: CASSSSGDRGREGELFF
j_gene: TRBJ1-2; v_gene: TRBV5-8; d_gene: .; abundance: many; CDR3nt: TGTGCCAGCAGCTTGCCTGGGGTCGACTATGGCTACACCTTC; CDR3aa: CASSLPGVDYGYTF
j_gene: TRBJ1-1; v_gene: TRBV5-4; d_gene: .; abundance: many; CDR3nt: TGTGCCAGCAACTTACAGGGCTTGGACACTGAAGCTTTCTTT; CDR3aa: CASNLQGLDTEAFF
j_gene: TRBJ1-1; v_gene: TRBV5-1; d_gene: .; abundance: many; CDR3nt: TGCGCCAGCACCCCGCAGGAGAACACTGAAGCTTTCTTT; CDR3aa: CASTPQENTEAFF
j_gene: TRBJ1-1; v_gene: TRBV18; d_gene: TRBD1; abundance: .; CDR3nt: TGTGCCAGCCGAGGGACAGGGGCGAACACTGAAGCTTTCTTT; CDR3aa: CASRGTGANTEAFF
j_gene: TRBJ2-3; v_gene: TRBV7-9; d_gene: TRBD2; abundance: many; CDR3nt: TGTGCCAGCAGCCCTACTAGCGGCACAGATACGCAGTATTTT; CDR3aa: CASSPTSGTDTQYF
j_gene: TRBJ2-3; v_gene: TRBV12-3/TRBV12-4; d_gene: TRBD1; abundance: .; CDR3nt: TGTGCCAGCAGTGACAGGGGGCTGATAGATACGCAGTATTTT; CDR3aa: CASSDRGLIDTQYF
j_gene: TRBJ2-7; v_gene: TRBV6-2/TRBV6-3; d_gene: TRBD2; abundance: many; CDR3nt: TGTGCCAGCAGTCCCTTTAGCGGGGGATCCTACGAGCAGTACTTC; CDR3aa: CASSPFSGGSYEQYF
j_gene: TRBJ1-2; v_gene: TRBV29-1; d_gene: TRBD1; abundance: few; CDR3nt: TGCAGCGTAGACTGGACAGGGAAATATGGCTACACCTTC; CDR3aa: CSVDWTGKYGYTF
j_gene: TRBJ1-4; v_gene: TRBV5-4; d_gene: TRBD1; abundance: .; CDR3nt: TGTGCCAGCAGCTTAAAGACAGGGGGCGCGGGCCTGTCTGTTGAAAAACTGTTTTTT; CDR3aa: CASSLKTGGAGLSVEKLFF
j_gene: TRBJ2-3; v_gene: TRBV2; d_gene: TRBD1; abundance: many; CDR3nt: TGTGCCAGCAGTGAAGCGTACGGACAGGCGGATACGCAGTATTTT; CDR3aa: CASSEAYGQADTQYF
j_gene: TRBJ2-7; v_gene: TRBV5-1; d_gene: .; abundance: many; CDR3nt: TGCGCCAGCAGGGAACGTCCAGGGTATAACGAGCAGTACTTC; CDR3aa: CASRERPGYNEQYF
j_gene: TRBJ2-1; v_gene: TRBV20-1; d_gene: .; abundance: many; CDR3nt: TGCAGTGCTAGAGAGGGAGGTTGGGCCCTCAATGAGCAGTTCTTC; CDR3aa: CSAREGGWALNEQFF
j_gene: TRBJ2-5; v_gene: TRBV5-1; d_gene: .; abundance: many; CDR3nt: TGCGCCAGCAGCTTCGAGGGGCTAGAGACCCAGTACTTC; CDR3aa: CASSFEGLETQYF
j_gene: TRBJ2-7; v_gene: TRBV27; d_gene: .; abundance: many; CDR3nt: TGTGCCAGCAGACACACAGTTTCCTACGAGCAGTACTTC; CDR3aa: CASRHTVSYEQYF
j_gene: TRBJ2-3; v_gene: TRBV12-3/TRBV12-4; d_gene: .; abundance: .; CDR3nt: TGTGCCAGCAGTTTCAGCACAGATACGCAGTATTTT; CDR3aa: CASSFSTDTQYF
j_gene: TRBJ2-1; v_gene: TRBV28; d_gene: TRBD2; abundance: .; CDR3nt: TGTGCCAGCAGGGGTGCTAGCGGGAGTAGAAGTGAGCAGTTCTTC; CDR3aa: CASRGASGSRSEQFF
j_gene: TRBJ2-3; v_gene: TRBV2; d_gene: .; abundance: many; CDR3nt: TGTGCCAGCAGTGCTGGTGGAGATACAGATACGCAGTATTTT; CDR3aa: CASSAGGDTDTQYF
j_gene: TRBJ2-4; v_gene: TRBV5-1; d_gene: TRBD1; abundance: many; CDR3nt: TGCGCCAGCAGCTCGCCGGGACAGCCAGATCTAGCCAAAAACATTCAGTACTTC; CDR3aa: CASSSPGQPDLAKNIQYF
j_gene: TRBJ2-1; v_gene: TRBV10-2; d_gene: TRBD2; abundance: few; CDR3nt: TGCGCCAGCGCCAAACCGCCTAGCGGGGTGCACAATGAGCAGTTCTTC; CDR3aa: CASAKPPSGVHNEQFF
j_gene: TRBJ2-7; v_gene: TRBV4-1; d_gene: .; abundance: many; CDR3nt: TGCGCCAGCAGCCAAGAATCCGCAGCGTACGAGCAGTACTTC; CDR3aa: CASSQESAAYEQYF
j_gene: TRBJ2-5; v_gene: TRBV6-6; d_gene: .; abundance: many; CDR3nt: TGTGCCAGCAGTTACGGGGTACAAGAGACCCAGTACTTC; CDR3aa: CASSYGVQETQYF
j_gene: TRBJ2-1; v_gene: TRBV12-3/TRBV12-4; d_gene: .; abundance: many; CDR3nt: TGTGCCAGCGGTCCAAGCAGCTCCTACAATGAGCAGTTCTTC; CDR3aa: CASGPSSSYNEQFF
j_gene: TRBJ1-1; v_gene: TRBV9; d_gene: .; abundance: many; CDR3nt: TGTGCCAGCCGAAGACTGGAGAGGGTCGAAGCTTTCTTT; CDR3aa: CASRRLERVEAFF
j_gene: TRBJ2-1; v_gene: TRBV5-1; d_gene: .; abundance: many; CDR3nt: TGCGCCAGCAGCTCAGGGTCGAATGAGCAGTTCTTC; CDR3aa: CASSSGSNEQFF
j_gene: TRBJ2-1; v_gene: TRBV12-3/TRBV12-4; d_gene: .; abundance: many; CDR3nt: TGTGCCAGCAGTCGAACGGGTCCGGGACGAGCCTACAATGAGCAGTTCTTC; CDR3aa: CASSRTGPGRAYNEQFF
j_gene: TRBJ1-4; v_gene: TRBV7-8; d_gene: .; abundance: many; CDR3nt: TGTGCCAGCAGCTTATCGACAGGAAGGGATGAAAAACTGTTTTTT; CDR3aa: CASSLSTGRDEKLFF
j_gene: TRBJ2-1; v_gene: TRBV7-2; d_gene: TRBD1; abundance: many; CDR3nt: TGTGCCAGCAGCGGGACAGGGGGCGGGGATGAGCAGTTCTTC; CDR3aa: CASSGTGGGDEQFF
j_gene: TRBJ2-4; v_gene: TRBV5-1; d_gene: .; abundance: many; CDR3nt: TGCGCCAGCAGCCCGGAGCCAGATACTAAAAACATTCAGTACTTC; CDR3aa: CASSPEPDTKNIQYF
j_gene: TRBJ1-2; v_gene: TRBV6-5; d_gene: TRBD1; abundance: few; CDR3nt: TGTGCCAGCAGTTACGACGGGACAGTCTATGGCTACACCTTC; CDR3aa: CASSYDGTVYGYTF
j_gene: TRBJ2-7; v_gene: TRBV6-2/TRBV6-3; d_gene: TRBD1; abundance: many; CDR3nt: TGTGCCAGCAGTTCCCCTGACAGGGGGCTATCCTACGAGCAGTACTTC; CDR3aa: CASSSPDRGLSYEQYF
j_gene: TRBJ1-1; v_gene: TRBV7-9; d_gene: .; abundance: .; CDR3nt: TGTGCCAGCAGCGCTCGGGGGCGGCAGAACACTGAAGCTTTCTTT; CDR3aa: CASSARGRQNTEAFF
j_gene: TRBJ2-5; v_gene: TRBV11-2; d_gene: .; abundance: many; CDR3nt: TGTGCCAGCAGCGCCGGGGCAGGGCCTCAAGAGACCCAGTACTTC; CDR3aa: CASSAGAGPQETQYF
j_gene: TRBJ2-7; v_gene: TRBV5-1; d_gene: .; abundance: many; CDR3nt: TGCGCCAGCAGCTTGTATGGAGGACTCTCCTACGAGCAGTACTTC; CDR3aa: CASSLYGGLSYEQYF
j_gene: TRBJ2-3; v_gene: TRBV11-3; d_gene: .; abundance: many; CDR3nt: TGTGCCAGCAGCTCCAACGGGGGTTTGACGCAGTATTTT; CDR3aa: CASSSNGGLTQYF
j_gene: TRBJ2-1; v_gene: TRBV27; d_gene: .; abundance: .; CDR3nt: TGTGCCAGCAGTTTTGGCCCTGGGGCTTCGGAAGTCAATGAGCAGTTCTTC; CDR3aa: CASSFGPGASEVNEQFF
j_gene: TRBJ2-3; v_gene: TRBV5-5; d_gene: TRBD1; abundance: many; CDR3nt: TGTGCCAGCAGCTTCGGACAGGGGGCAGATACGCAGTATTTT; CDR3aa: CASSFGQGADTQYF
j_gene: TRBJ2-3; v_gene: TRBV10-3; d_gene: .; abundance: many; CDR3nt: TGTGCCGTCCAGGGCTCACGCACAGATACGCAGTATTTT; CDR3aa: CAVQGSRTDTQYF
j_gene: TRBJ1-5; v_gene: TRBV6-2/TRBV6-3; d_gene: .; abundance: many; CDR3nt: TGTGCCAGCAGCGCCGAGGGAGGGCAGGGCAATCAGCCCCAGCATTTT; CDR3aa: CASSAEGGQGNQPQHF
j_gene: TRBJ2-2; v_gene: TRBV6-5; d_gene: TRBD1; abundance: many; CDR3nt: TGTGCCAGCAGTACCACAGGGGATAGCTTCACCGGGGAGCTGTTTTTT; CDR3aa: CASSTTGDSFTGELFF
j_gene: TRBJ2-3; v_gene: TRBV7-2; d_gene: TRBD1; abundance: many; CDR3nt: TGTGCCAGCAGCCCAACAGGGGGGAGAACAGATACGCAGTATTTT; CDR3aa: CASSPTGGRTDTQYF
j_gene: TRBJ2-5; v_gene: TRBV18; d_gene: TRBD1; abundance: many; CDR3nt: TGTGCCAGCTCACCACCAGCAGGGACAGGGAGACAGACCCAGTACTTC; CDR3aa: CASSPPAGTGRQTQYF
j_gene: TRBJ2-1; v_gene: TRBV4-1; d_gene: .; abundance: many; CDR3nt: TGCGCCAGCAGCCAAGATCTGACGGCCGGACGGGTGCAGTTCTTC; CDR3aa: CASSQDLTAGRVQFF
j_gene: TRBJ1-5; v_gene: TRBV5-6; d_gene: TRBD1; abundance: many; CDR3nt: TGTGCCAGCAGCTTGGGAATGACAGGGTTTAATCAGCCCCAGCATTTT; CDR3aa: CASSLGMTGFNQPQHF
j_gene: TRBJ2-1; v_gene: TRBV3-1; d_gene: TRBD2; abundance: many; CDR3nt: TGTGCCAGCAGCCTCAAAGCGGGGGGCATGGCGAATGAGCAGTTCTTC; CDR3aa: CASSLKAGGMANEQFF
j_gene: TRBJ2-5; v_gene: TRBV4-1; d_gene: TRBD2; abundance: many; CDR3nt: TGCGCCAGCAGCCAAGGGGCTAGCGGGGACCAAGAGACCCAGTACTTC; CDR3aa: CASSQGASGDQETQYF
j_gene: TRBJ2-3; v_gene: TRBV20-1; d_gene: TRBD2; abundance: many; CDR3nt: TGCAGTGCTAGAGATGGGGCGCCGAGGACTAGCGGGAGTCTCACAGATACGCAGTATTTT; CDR3aa: CSARDGAPRTSGSLTDTQYF